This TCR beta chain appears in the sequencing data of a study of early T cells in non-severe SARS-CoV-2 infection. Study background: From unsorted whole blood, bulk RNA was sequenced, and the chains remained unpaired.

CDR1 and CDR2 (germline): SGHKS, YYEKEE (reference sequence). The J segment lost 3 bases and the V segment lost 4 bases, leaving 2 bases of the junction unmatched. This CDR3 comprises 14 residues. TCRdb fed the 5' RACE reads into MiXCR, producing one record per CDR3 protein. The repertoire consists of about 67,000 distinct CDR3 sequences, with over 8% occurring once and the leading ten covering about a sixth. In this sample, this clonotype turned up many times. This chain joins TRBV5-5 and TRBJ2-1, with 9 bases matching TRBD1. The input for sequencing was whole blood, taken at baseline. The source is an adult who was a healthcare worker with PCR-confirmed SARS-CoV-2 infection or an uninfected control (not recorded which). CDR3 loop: CASSMGQGYNEQFF. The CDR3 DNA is TGTGCCAGCAGCATGGGACAGGGCTACAATGAGCAGTTCTTC.